This record concerns one T cell receptor (beta chain) sequence. The CDR3 sequence is 14 residues long. The V and J ends lost 6 bases and 0 bases respectively, with 6 bases between them. Germline values: CDR1 MNHEY, CDR2 SMNVEV (reference sequence). These data originate in a study of control samples from healthy donors and cancer patients. Clones were sequenced by immunoSEQ multiplex PCR, and TCRdb holds only the in-frame ones, with some missing. The repertoire holds about 120,000 clones, 85% to 90% seen once, with around 10% in the top ten. The origin of this receptor is a man between 25 and 39 years old in good health. V is TRBV27 and J is TRBJ2-6; D unresolved. Sequencing input: blood. The CDR3 coding sequence is TGTGCCAGCAGGGCAGACTCTGGGGCCAACGTCCTGACTTTC. It codes for CASRADSGANVLTF.